This T cell receptor beta chain appears in the sequencing data of a study of T-cell memory formation after mild COVID-19. Study results and caveats: Pre-infection memory contained some responding clones, which suggested that cross-reactive memory had joined. Clones contracting over day 15 to 85 were CD4/CD8 balanced, with later expanders leaning CD4+.

TCRdb re-derived calls from the 5' RACE reads in MiXCR, one entry per CDR3 protein. The sample yields roughly 240,000 distinct CDR3 sequences, 15% seen once. Only a few counts were recorded for this clonotype. Its cognate antigen is unknown. From germline, CDR1 is LGHDT and CDR2 YNNKEL (reference sequence). This CDR3 region has 14 residues. Unmatched junction bases numbered 5, after V lost 0 bases and J lost 6 bases. The sequencing input was PBMCs or a T cell subset sorted from them (not recorded which). The TCR sequence derives from an adult woman who had mild COVID-19 (a few samples of this study predate the infection). Cell type and time point are not known. The chain recombines TRBV3-1 with TRBJ2-7; 7 bases are a match to TRBD1. DNA of the CDR3: TGTGCCAGCAGCCAAGAAACAGGGGTGGGCGAGCAGTACTTC. The encoded protein is CASSQETGVGEQYF.